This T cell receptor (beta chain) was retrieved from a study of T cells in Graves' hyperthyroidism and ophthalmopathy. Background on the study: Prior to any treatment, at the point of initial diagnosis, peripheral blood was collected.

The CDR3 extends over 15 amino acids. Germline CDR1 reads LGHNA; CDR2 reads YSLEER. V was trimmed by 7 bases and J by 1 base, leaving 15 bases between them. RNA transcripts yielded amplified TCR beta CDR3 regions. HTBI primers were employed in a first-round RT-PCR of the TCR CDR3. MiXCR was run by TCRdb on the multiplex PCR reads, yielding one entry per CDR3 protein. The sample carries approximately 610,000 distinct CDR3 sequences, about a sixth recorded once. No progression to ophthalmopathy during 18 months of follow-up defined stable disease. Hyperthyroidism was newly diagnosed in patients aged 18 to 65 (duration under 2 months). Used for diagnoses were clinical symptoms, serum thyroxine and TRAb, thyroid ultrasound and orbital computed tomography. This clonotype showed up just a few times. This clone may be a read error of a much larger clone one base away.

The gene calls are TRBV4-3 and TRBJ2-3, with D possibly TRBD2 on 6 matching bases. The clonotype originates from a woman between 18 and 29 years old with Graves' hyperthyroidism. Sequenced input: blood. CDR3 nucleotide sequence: TGCGCCAGCATCCTCGGGGGTGGAGGCACAGATACGCAGTATTTT. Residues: CASILGGGGTDTQYF.